This T cell receptor beta chain was identified during a study of control samples from healthy donors and cancer patients. The CDR3 length is 18 residues. The assay was immunoSEQ multiplex PCR, and TCRdb's table has in-frame clones only and misses some. Of under 90,000 clones in the sample, around 92% are singletons; the top ten hold 4.5% to 7.5%. The clonotype was recovered from a woman aged 60-70 years in good health. The chain combines TRBV21-1 with TRBJ2-5. TRBV21-1 is recorded as a pseudogene. Sequenced: blood. The CDR3 spells CASSKGNRERGRQETQYF. CDR3 in DNA: TGTGCCAGCAGCAAAGGTAACAGAGAAAGAGGCCGGCAAGAGACCCAGTACTTC.